A selection of T cell receptor beta chains follows, all from one sample in a study of blood T cell repertoires in COVID-19. Measured with immunoSEQ multiplex PCR; TCRdb has only the in-frame clones, and not every one. The table shows a few hundred thousand clones, with 86% occurring only once. Sequenced input: peripheral blood. The source of these receptors is a woman in her 30s who had recovered from COVID-19. The CDR3 runs from the conserved cysteine through the conserved F or W. Fields, in order: CDR3 protein, CDR3 DNA, V gene, J gene, clone size, D gene. The D gene is left open where the match is weak. Where a row states a size, it is once, few, many or the class of an expanded clone; other rows omit it.

CATSRGGQGVRYGYTF	TGTGCCACCAGCAGAGGGGGACAGGGGGTTCGCTATGGCTACACCTTC	TRBV15	TRBJ1-2	.	TRBD1
CASSMRGEGEQFF	TGTGCCAGTAGTATGCGAGGGGAGGGTGAGCAGTTCTTC	TRBV19	TRBJ2-1	.	TRBD2
CASSRRLDIIDTQYF	TGTGCCAGTAGCAGGAGACTAGATATTATAGATACGCAGTATTTT	TRBV19	TRBJ2-3	.	.
CASSRGRNTEAFF	TGTGCCAGTTCCCGAGGGAGGAACACTGAAGCTTTCTTT	TRBV6-5	TRBJ1-1	.	.
CASSEVRGQGAGEAFF	TGTGCCAGCAGTGAAGTCCGGGGACAGGGGGCCGGAGAAGCTTTCTTT	TRBV6-1	TRBJ1-1	.	TRBD1
CASSSSQGAAGGYTF	TGTGCCAGCAGCTCCTCACAGGGGGCGGCTGGTGGCTACACCTTC	TRBV5-5	TRBJ1-2	.	TRBD1
CAWSGTGAGYTF	TGTGCCTGGAGTGGAACAGGGGCTGGCTACACCTTC	TRBV30	TRBJ1-2	.	TRBD1
CASSQDPGGRQFF	TGTGCCAGCAGCCAAGACCCAGGAGGTAGGCAGTTCTTC	TRBV4-2	TRBJ2-1	once	.
CASSLPLAVNEQFF	TGTGCCAGCAGCTTGCCCCTAGCGGTCAATGAGCAGTTCTTC	TRBV5-5	TRBJ2-1	once	TRBD2
CASSPNGRGTGNTIYF	TGTGCCAGCAGCCCGAACGGCAGGGGAACTGGAAACACCATATATTTT	TRBV7-2	TRBJ1-3	.	.
CASSEAGGMAKETQYF	TGTGCCAGCAGCGAAGCGGGGGGGATGGCAAAAGAGACCCAGTACTTC	TRBV4-2	TRBJ2-5	.	TRBD2
CALTGAGNEQYF	TGTGCCTTGACAGGGGCCGGTAACGAGCAGTACTTC	TRBV30	TRBJ2-7	.	TRBD1
CASSFGGGAQGEQFF	TGTGCCAGCAGCTTCGGCGGGGGGGCCCAGGGTGAGCAGTTCTTC	TRBV7-6	TRBJ2-1	.	TRBD2
CASSLSRTSGGSSYNEQFF	TGTGCCAGCAGCTTATCTAGGACTAGCGGAGGGAGCTCCTACAATGAGCAGTTCTTC	TRBV11-3	TRBJ2-1	once	TRBD2
CASSVNSGIAEAFF	TGTGCCAGCAGCGTTAATTCGGGAATAGCTGAAGCTTTCTTT	TRBV5-6	TRBJ1-1	.	.
CASSLFPSGARNTEAFF	TGTGCCAGCAGCTTATTTCCGTCGGGTGCAAGGAACACTGAAGCTTTCTTT	TRBV7-2	TRBJ1-1	few	.
CASTRGVGEKLFF	TGTGCCAGCACCAGGGGGGTGGGTGAAAAACTGTTTTTT	TRBV7-9	TRBJ1-4	.	TRBD1